This T cell receptor beta chain was identified in a study of cytotoxic CD8 clonotypes in ibrutinib-treated CLL. Overall study context: On average, each sample had hundreds of thousands of productive templates and more than 75,000 productive rearrangements.

Details on this clone: Its antigen is currently unknown.

The method was immunoSEQ multiplex PCR; TCRdb's version includes in-frame clones alone and lacks a portion of them. This table holds 250,000 or so clones, 70% found once. Study-wide results and limits: Public clonotypes proved infrequent, and on treatment they shrank or remained steady.

The starting material was PBMCs, obtained after 24 months of ibrutinib treatment. The TCR originated in a human donor with chronic lymphocytic leukemia.

This CDR3 reads CASSVTWDGEQFF. CDR3 nucleotide sequence: TGTGCCAGCAGTGTCACGTGGGATGGTGAGCAGTTCTTC. The chain joins TRBV2 to TRBJ2-1, with no clear D. Germline CDR1 reads SNHLY; CDR2 reads FYNNEI. Trimming left V 4 bases short and J 9 bases short, with 13 bases between. The CDR3 is made up of 13 amino acids.